This entry concerns a single T cell receptor beta chain. The antigen is unknown. This CDR3 comprises 12 residues. Germline CDR1 SEHNR, CDR2 FQNEAQ (reference sequence). V shed 5 bases and J shed 3 bases, with 8 bases lying between them. These data belong to a study of immune evolution from preneoplasia to lung adenocarcinoma. Overall study: HLA loss of heterozygosity: around 6.5% AIS, about 15% MIA, approximately 31% ADC, none AAH. Findings and limits, study-wide: From normal lung to invasive adenocarcinoma, top clone frequencies appeared to decrease. T cell clonality was higher in KRAS-mutant than EGFR-mutant or wild-type nodules.

Clones were read by immunoSEQ multiplex PCR, and TCRdb kept only the in-frame ones, dropping some. Of roughly 6,300 clones in the sample, 75% to 85% were seen once. Sequenced: FFPE minimally invasive lung adenocarcinoma tissue. This TCR was sampled from a person between 60 and 79 years old with lung adenocarcinoma. This chain uses TRBV7-9 with TRBJ2-7; D unresolved. CDR3 sequence reads: CASSPGFYEQYF. For the CDR3, the DNA is TGTGCCAGCAGCCCCGGGTTCTACGAGCAGTACTTC.